The following is a T cell receptor beta chain sequence with its context. Using a J-beta primer mix together with a sample-barcoded 5' primer, a second PCR was run for about 6 to 11 cycles. TCRdb re-analysed the 5' RACE reads in MiXCR, keeping a single row per CDR3 protein. The sample has about 970,000 distinct CDR3 sequences; just over 50% are singletons. These data belong to a study of blood T cells in healthy people across ages. Aged roughly 6 to 95, donors were systemically healthy Caucasians from Russia. Samples had at least 6.5 million PBMCs isolated from them. The source is a woman aged 60 to 75 in good health. The source material was blood.

The CDR3 here is CASSQQGANYGYTF. The CDR3 nucleotides are TGTGCCAGCAGCCAACAGGGGGCTAACTATGGCTACACCTTC. The chain combines TRBV3-1 with TRBJ1-2; 7 nucleotides align to TRBD1. Germline V gene data show CDR1 as LGHDT and CDR2 as YNNKEL (reference sequence). The V gene end was trimmed by 2 bases and the J gene end by 0 bases; junction bases not matched to a gene: 0. The CDR3 runs 14 residues.